One and the same sample provided the 27 T cell receptor beta chains below, sequenced in a study of blood T cell repertoires in COVID-19. The protocol was immunoSEQ multiplex PCR, while the TCRdb copy is restricted to in-frame clones and leaves out a portion. The table has around 150,000 clones, 76% seen once. Sequenced sample: peripheral blood. Receptor source: a woman of 80 years or more with active or convalescent COVID-19.

The chain couples TRBV5-1 to TRBJ2-6; 11 nucleotides align to TRBD2. This CDR3 has 17 residues. Trimming removed 2 bases from V and 1 base from J; junction bases left unmatched: 2. Germline values: CDR1 SGHRS, CDR2 YFSETQ. The CDR3 loop reads CASSLLAGVSGANVLTF. DNA for the CDR3: TGCGCCAGCAGCTTACTAGCGGGGGTTTCTGGGGCCAACGTCCTGACTTTC.

This clone was picked up one time. The chain joins TRBV2 to TRBJ1-5; 8 bases match TRBD1. Germline CDR1 is SNHLY and CDR2 is FYNNEI. This CDR3 is 14 amino acids long. V shed 4 bases, J shed 6 bases, and the junction held 5 bases outside the gene matches. CDR3 sequence reads: CASSADRAPQPQHF. In DNA, the CDR3 is TGTGCCAGCAGTGCGGACAGGGCACCTCAGCCCCAGCATTTT.

The J gene is TRBJ1-2, the V gene TRBV4-1; no definite D call. Trimming took off 2 bases at V and 8 bases at J, with 27 bases between the two ends. CDR3 length equals 18 residues. CDR1 is MGHRA, CDR2 YSYEKL, per germline. The DNA for the CDR3 is TGCGCCAGCAGCCAATCGATTCTCCCAGTATTCCCCCAGTGGGGCTACACCTTC. It translates to CASSQSILPVFPQWGYTF.

The chain has TRBV5-1 and TRBJ2-1; 10 nucleotides align to TRBD1. CDR1 and CDR2 from the germline V gene are SGHRS and YFSETQ. The CDR3 spans 14 residues. The trim removed 4 bases at V and 7 bases at J, leaving 5 bases unmatched. CDR3 sequence: CASSGGTGVNEQFF. CDR3 DNA sequence: TGCGCCAGCAGCGGAGGGACAGGGGTGAATGAGCAGTTCTTC.

This chain uses TRBV7-2 with TRBJ2-7; 8 bases are a match to TRBD1. Germline V gene data show CDR1 as SGHTA and CDR2 as FQGNSA. This CDR3 spans 15 amino acids. With V trimmed by 4 bases and J by 6 bases, 11 bases remained unmatched. DNA for the CDR3: TGTGCCAGCAGCTCTGGCGCGGGACAGGCTCGCGAGCAGTACTTC. Its translation: CASSSGAGQAREQYF.

The V gene is TRBV5-4, the J gene TRBJ2-7, with 7 bases fitting TRBD1. CDR3 length equals 14 residues. Germline CDR1 reads SGHNT; CDR2 reads YYREEE (reference sequence). After removal of 4 bases from V and 0 bases from J, the junction contained 4 bases not matched to a gene. CDR3 nucleotide sequence: TGTGCCAGCAGCCCCCGGGACAGCTCCTACGAGCAGTACTTC. Translated, it gives CASSPRDSSYEQYF.

This clone was seen just once. The genes are TRBV4-1 and TRBJ1-1; a weak D match, TRBD1 (6 bases). V lost 1 base, J lost 0 bases, and 21 bases lay in between. The V gene's germline CDR1 is MGHRA and CDR2 YSYEKL. The CDR3 covers 19 residues. The CDR3 DNA sequence: TGCGCCAGCAGCCAAGGGGCGAAAGGACAGCAAAACCTGAACACTGAAGCTTTCTTT. This gives the protein CASSQGAKGQQNLNTEAFF.

This sequence joins TRBV6-5 and TRBJ2-2; 7 bases agree with TRBD1. The CDR3 contains 15 residues. Trimming at V came to 6 bases and at J to 4 bases, leaving 8 bases not matched to a gene. Germline CDR1 reads MNHEY; CDR2 reads SVGAGI. This CDR3 is CASSKTGLSTGELFF. In DNA form, the CDR3 reads TGTGCCAGCAGCAAGACAGGGCTATCCACCGGGGAGCTGTTTTTT.

In DNA, the CDR3 is TGTGCCAGCAGCCGGACAGGAGGAAGGAACACTGAAGCTTTCTTT. Protein sequence: CASSRTGGRNTEAFF. The genes are TRBV5-4 and TRBJ1-1; 7 nucleotides match TRBD1. J was trimmed by 1 base and V by 4 bases; bases with no gene match: 7. Per the germline V gene, CDR1 is SGHNT and CDR2 is YYREEE (reference sequence). CDR3 size: 15 residues. Full variable domain (missing parts from reference TRBV5-4 and TRBJ1-1): ETGVTQSPTHLIKTRGQQVTLRCSSQSGHNTVSWYQQALGQGPQFIFQYYREEENGRGNFPPRFSGLQFPNYSSELNVNALELDDSALYLCASSRTGGRNTEAFFGQGTRLTVV.

As regards this clone: This sample also contains other DNA sequences that code for the same CDR3. This sequence joins TRBV5-1 and TRBJ1-5, with D uncertain. Trimming took off 4 bases at V and 3 bases at J, with 14 bases between the two ends. Germline V gene sequence: CDR1 SGHRS, CDR2 YFSETQ. The CDR3 extends over 15 amino acids. CDR3 bases: TGCGCCAGCAGCCCGCGATCCGGGATCAATCAGCCCCAGCATTTT. It specifies CASSPRSGINQPQHF.

The chain links TRBV2 to TRBJ2-7; D gene ambiguous. The CDR3 is 11 amino acids. V was trimmed by 3 bases and J by 7 bases, leaving 7 bases between them. In germline, CDR1 is SNHLY, CDR2 FYNNEI. The CDR3 loop is CASSEYSEQYF. The CDR3 DNA sequence: TGTGCCAGCAGTGAGTACTCAGAGCAGTACTTC. Variable domain in full (rest from reference TRBV2 and TRBJ2-7): EPEVTQTPSHQVTQMGQEVILRCVPISNHLYFYWYRQILGQKVEFLVSFYNNEISEKSEIFDDQFSVERPDGSNFTLKIRSTKLEDSAMYFCASSEYSEQYFGPGTRLTVT.

The chain combines TRBV19 with TRBJ1-1; 8 bases are a match to TRBD1. CDR3 length: 13 amino acids. J lost 1 base, V lost 10 bases, and 5 bases had no gene match. CDR1 LNHDA and CDR2 SQIVND come from the germline V gene (reference sequence). CDR3 DNA sequence: TGTGCCACCACCACAGGGGGGAACACTGAAGCTTTCTTT. Its translation is CATTTGGNTEAFF. Full variable domain (rest looked up from reference TRBV19 and TRBJ1-1): DGGITQSPKYLFRKEGQNVTLSCEQNLNHDAMYWYRQDPGQGLRLIYYSQIVNDFQKGDIAEGYSVSREKKESFPLTVTSAQKNPTAFYLCATTTGGNTEAFFGQGTRLTVV.

This clone was detected a few times. The chain combines TRBV7-8 with TRBJ1-3, with 8 bases that match TRBD1. Germline CDR1 and CDR2: SGHVS and FQNEAQ. V lost 6 bases to trimming and J lost 3 bases; unmatched junction nucleotides: 10. The CDR3 consists of 16 residues. CDR3 DNA: TGTGCCAGCAGTATATTGCGGGACAGGCGTGGAAACACCATATATTTT. Its protein product is CASSILRDRRGNTIYF.

In its sample, this clone is medium-sized (0.01 to 0.1%). The chain links TRBV9 to TRBJ2-1; TRBD1 is a possible D gene (5 bases). V lost 6 bases, J lost 1 base, and 11 bases lay in between. Germline assignment: CDR1 SGDLS and CDR2 YYNGEE. The CDR3 consists of 14 residues. The CDR3 spells CASNGGASYNEQFF. The CDR3 DNA sequence: TGTGCCAGCAACGGTGGGGCATCCTACAATGAGCAGTTCTTC.

This chain uses TRBV5-1 with TRBJ1-4, with D unresolved. Per germline, CDR1 SGHRS and CDR2 YFSETQ. The V gene lost 2 bases and the J gene lost 0 bases, with 5 bases spanning the gap. The CDR3 is 14 amino acids. CDR3 nucleotides: TGCGCCAGCAGCTTCTTAGCAACTAATGAAAAACTGTTTTTT. Its translation is CASSFLATNEKLFF.

The chain has TRBV5-8 and TRBJ1-3, with D perhaps TRBD1 (5 bases). CDR3 length: 15 residues. The V end lost 0 bases, the J end lost 0 bases, and 7 bases lay between the germline ends. The germline V gene has CDR1 SGHTS and CDR2 YDEGEE. The CDR3 loop reads CASSLGGRSGNTIYF. CDR3 bases: TGTGCCAGCAGCTTGGGGGGCCGCTCTGGAAACACCATATATTTT.

The chain employs TRBV30 and TRBJ2-3; 7 nucleotides line up with TRBD1. Trimming took 2 bases from V and 4 from J; bases not matched to a gene: 12. Germline V gene sequence: CDR1 GTSNPN, CDR2 SVGIG (reference sequence). CDR3 length: 16 amino acids. Here the CDR3 reads CAWSRGPRGSADTQYF. CDR3 nucleotide sequence: TGTGCCTGGAGTAGGGGGCCCCGAGGCTCGGCAGATACGCAGTATTTT.

This chain connects TRBV7-2 to TRBJ1-1; D uncertain. Germline V gives CDR1 SGHTA, CDR2 FQGNSA. V lost 2 bases and J 6 bases, leaving 10 bases between the germline ends. The length of the CDR3 is 13 residues. The DNA for the CDR3 is TGTGCCAGCAGCTTACCGTGGAGGGCTGAAGCTTTCTTT. It encodes CASSLPWRAEAFF.

The rearrangement uses TRBV6-1 and TRBJ2-7, with 8 bases matching TRBD2. Germline V CDR1 and CDR2: MNHNS, SASEGT. The length of the CDR3 is 15 residues. Trimming cost V 1 base and J 2 bases; bases outside gene matches: 4. The CDR3: CASSEGSGATYEQYF. CDR3 sequence (DNA): TGTGCCAGCAGTGAAGGTAGCGGGGCGACCTACGAGCAGTACTTC.

V is TRBV21-1 and J is TRBJ1-2; TRBD1 was called by the table and not checked on the DNA. TRBV21-1 is a pseudogene. The CDR3 spans 14 residues. This CDR3 is CASSGEQGAYGYTF. For the CDR3, the DNA is TGTGCCAGCAGCGGAGAACAGGGGGCCTATGGCTACACCTTC.

The chain uses TRBV6-5 and TRBJ2-5, with 8 bases fitting TRBD2. Germline CDR1 and CDR2: MNHEY and SVGAGI. The CDR3 consists of 14 residues. V lost 8 bases and J lost 4; bases outside the gene matches: 9. The DNA for the CDR3 is TGTGCCAGCGGTCAACGGGGGGGCCGAGAGACCCAGTACTTC. It specifies CASGQRGGRETQYF.

This sequence joins TRBV9 and TRBJ1-2, with 8 nucleotides matching TRBD1. This CDR3 is built from 14 residues. Germline values: CDR1 SGDLS, CDR2 YYNGEE. V gave up 0 bases and J gave up 5 bases; unmatched junction bases: 3. The CDR3 region is CASSVETGGYGYTF. CDR3 coding DNA: TGTGCCAGCAGCGTAGAAACAGGGGGGTATGGCTACACCTTC.

V and J are TRBV10-3 and TRBJ2-7; tentatively, D is TRBD1 (5 bases). Deletions cut 0 bases from V and 2 bases from J, with 8 bases between. Germline V gene sequence: CDR1 ENHRY, CDR2 SYGVKD. CDR3 size: 14 residues. The CDR3 loop reads CAISESGRAYEQYF. CDR3 in DNA: TGTGCCATCAGTGAGTCAGGCAGGGCCTACGAGCAGTACTTC.

The chain joins TRBV6-5 to TRBJ1-1; maybe TRBD1 (6 bases). The ends were cut back, 1 base at V and 8 bases at J, with 20 bases in the middle. This CDR3 contains 16 residues. The germline gives CDR1 MNHEY, CDR2 SVGAGI. The CDR3 DNA reads TGTGCCAGCAGTTACTTTGGGGGGGCGCGGGCGAACGAAGCTTTCTTT. Translating it yields CASSYFGGARANEAFF.

This clone was seen more than once but under ten times. The V and J genes are TRBV4-1 and TRBJ1-2; the D gene is possibly TRBD1 (6 bases). Per germline, CDR1 MGHRA and CDR2 YSYEKL. The CDR3 runs to 19 residues. Between the trimmed V and J ends, which lost 0 bases and 1 base, there was a span of 21 bases. This CDR3 is CASSQESGGGGLFNYGYTF. The CDR3 DNA reads TGCGCCAGCAGCCAAGAAAGCGGCGGGGGCGGTCTCTTTAACTATGGCTACACCTTC.

This chain uses TRBV30 with TRBJ2-5; 9 bases are a match to TRBD1. The V gene's germline CDR1 is GTSNPN and CDR2 SVGIG (reference sequence). V trimming: 2 bases; J trimming: 5 bases; junction bases outside the gene matches: 9. This CDR3 has 15 amino acids. CDR3 sequence (DNA): TGTGCCTGGAGTATCCGGGACAGGGTCTGGGAGACCCAGTACTTC. It yields the protein CAWSIRDRVWETQYF.

CDR3 DNA: TGTGCCAGCAGCCTCCCGCTAAACACTGAAGCTTTCTTT. Amino acid sequence: CASSLPLNTEAFF. The rearrangement uses TRBV5-4 and TRBJ1-1; D is unresolved. The CDR3 covers 13 residues. V lost 4 bases and J 2 bases, leaving 9 bases between the germline ends. CDR1 and CDR2 (germline): SGHNT, YYREEE (reference sequence).